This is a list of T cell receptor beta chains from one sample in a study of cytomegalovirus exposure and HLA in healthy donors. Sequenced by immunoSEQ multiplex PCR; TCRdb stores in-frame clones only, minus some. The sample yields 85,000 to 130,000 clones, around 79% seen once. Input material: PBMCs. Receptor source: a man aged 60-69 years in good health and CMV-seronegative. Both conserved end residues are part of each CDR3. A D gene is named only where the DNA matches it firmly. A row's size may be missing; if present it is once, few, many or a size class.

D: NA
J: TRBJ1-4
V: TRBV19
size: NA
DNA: TGTGCCAGTAGTATCCAACGCAGGCCCCCTAATGAAAAACTGTTTTTT
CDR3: CASSIQRRPPNEKLFF

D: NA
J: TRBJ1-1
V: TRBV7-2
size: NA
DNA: TGTGCCAGCAGCTTAGATTTAGAGGGTGCGGGGGCAGTGAACACTGAAGCTTTCTTT
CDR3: CASSLDLEGAGAVNTEAFF

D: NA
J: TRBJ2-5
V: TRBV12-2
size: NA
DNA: TGTGCAAGTCGCTTGGCAGCCTCTAGGGAGACCCAGTACTTC
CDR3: CASRLAASRETQYF

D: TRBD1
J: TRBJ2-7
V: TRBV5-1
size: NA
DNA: TGCGCCAGCAGCGTACCGACAGGGGCCTACGAGCAGTACTTC
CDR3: CASSVPTGAYEQYF

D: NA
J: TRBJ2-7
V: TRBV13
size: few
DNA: TGTGCCAGCAGCGCTAACTACGAGCAGTACTTC
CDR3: CASSANYEQYF

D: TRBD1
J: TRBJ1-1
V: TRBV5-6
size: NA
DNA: TGTGCCAGCAGCTTGGCCGCTTTTGGGACAGGGGACACTGAAGCTTTCTTT
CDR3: CASSLAAFGTGDTEAFF

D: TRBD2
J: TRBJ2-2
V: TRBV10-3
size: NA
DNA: TGTGCCACCGGGGAGCTAGCGGGACTCCCCGGGGAGCTGTTTTTT
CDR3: CATGELAGLPGELFF

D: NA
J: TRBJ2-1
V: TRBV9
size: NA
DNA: TGTGCCAGCAGCCTCCGGGGAGACTTCTCCTACAATGAGCAGTTCTTC
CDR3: CASSLRGDFSYNEQFF

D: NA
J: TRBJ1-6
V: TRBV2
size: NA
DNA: TGTGCCAGCAGTGATCGCCAGGGAAGGGATAATTCACCCCTCCACTTT
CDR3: CASSDRQGRDNSPLHF

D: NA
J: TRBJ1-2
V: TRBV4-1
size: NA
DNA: TGCGCCAGCAGCCAAGGTAGGCAGGGGAAGTATGGCTACACCTTC
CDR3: CASSQGRQGKYGYTF

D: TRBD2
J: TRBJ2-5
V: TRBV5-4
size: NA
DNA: TGTGCCAGCAGCGACCCCGGGACTAGCCAAGAGACCCAGTACTTC
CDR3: CASSDPGTSQETQYF

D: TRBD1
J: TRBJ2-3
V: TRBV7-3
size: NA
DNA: TGTGCCAGCAGCTTGGACAGGGGGACGCAGTATTTT
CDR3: CASSLDRGTQYF

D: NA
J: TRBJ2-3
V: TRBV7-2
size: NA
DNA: TGTGCCAGCAGCTTAGCGGGGGGGCCGTCAGATACGCAGTATTTT
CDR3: CASSLAGGPSDTQYF

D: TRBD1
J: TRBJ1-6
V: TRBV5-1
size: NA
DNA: TGCGCCAGCAGATATGACAGGGAAGATTCACCCCTCCACTTT
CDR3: CASRYDREDSPLHF

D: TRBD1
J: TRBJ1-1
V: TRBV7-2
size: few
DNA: TGTGCCAGCACGGGACAGGGGGCCACCCAGGCTGAAGCTTTCTTT
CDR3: CASTGQGATQAEAFF

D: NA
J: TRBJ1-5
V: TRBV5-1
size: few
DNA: TGCGCCAGCAGCTTGGAGGGGCCGAATCAGCCCCAGCATTTT
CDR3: CASSLEGPNQPQHF

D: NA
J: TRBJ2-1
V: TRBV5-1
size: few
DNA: TGCGCCTCCCGGGACAACTACAATGAGCAGTTCTTC
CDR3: CASRDNYNEQFF

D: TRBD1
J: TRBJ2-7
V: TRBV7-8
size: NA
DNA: TGTGCCAGCAGCCTAACGGGACAGGGGTCGGTCGAGCAGTACTTC
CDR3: CASSLTGQGSVEQYF

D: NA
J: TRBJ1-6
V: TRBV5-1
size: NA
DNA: TGCGCCAGCAGACTCCTACAGGGTAATTCACCCCTCCACTTT
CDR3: CASRLLQGNSPLHF

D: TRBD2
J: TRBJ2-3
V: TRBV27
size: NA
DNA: TGTGCCAGCAGTGGGAGGGAGGGGACAGATACGCAGTATTTT
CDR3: CASSGREGTDTQYF

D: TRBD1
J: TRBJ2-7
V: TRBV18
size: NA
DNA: TGTGCCAGCTCACCAGGACAGGGGGTCGACGAGCAGTACTTC
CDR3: CASSPGQGVDEQYF

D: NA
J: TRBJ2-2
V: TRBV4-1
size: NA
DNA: TGCGCCAGCAGCCAAGTTCTTCGGAACACCGGGGAGCTGTTTTTT
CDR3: CASSQVLRNTGELFF

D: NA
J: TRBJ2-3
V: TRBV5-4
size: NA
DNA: TGTGCCAGCAGCGCGGGGATGGTTCAGTATTTT
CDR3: CASSAGMVQYF

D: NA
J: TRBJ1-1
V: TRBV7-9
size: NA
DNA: TGTTCCAGCAGCTTAAACCCGGGCACTGAAGCTTTCTTT
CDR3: CSSSLNPGTEAFF

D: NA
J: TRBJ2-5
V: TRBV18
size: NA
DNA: TGTGCCAGCTCACCACCGAACAACCAAGAGACCCAGTACTTC
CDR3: CASSPPNNQETQYF

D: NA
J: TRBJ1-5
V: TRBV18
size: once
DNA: TGTGCCAGCTCACCACTAGGAGGGTCCCGGGGAGGCAATCAGCCCCAGCATTTT
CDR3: CASSPLGGSRGGNQPQHF

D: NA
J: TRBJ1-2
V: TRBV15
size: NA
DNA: TGTGCCACCAGCAGAGATCAGTTTGGGACACCTAACTATGGCTACACCTTC
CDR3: CATSRDQFGTPNYGYTF

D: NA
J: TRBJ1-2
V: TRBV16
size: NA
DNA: TGTGCCAGCAGCCAATCGGGCGCGGGGGCAAGAAGTTACACCTTC
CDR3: CASSQSGAGARSYTF

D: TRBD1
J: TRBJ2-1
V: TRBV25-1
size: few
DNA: TGTGCCAGCAGTGAAGGGACAGGATATTATGAGCAGTTCTTC
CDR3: CASSEGTGYYEQFF

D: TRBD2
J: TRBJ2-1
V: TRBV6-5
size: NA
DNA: TGTGCCAGCAGTTCGCCTAGCGGGGGGCACAATGAGCAGTTCTTC
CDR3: CASSSPSGGHNEQFF

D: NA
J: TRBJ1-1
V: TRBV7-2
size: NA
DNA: TGTGCCAGCAGCCCACCGATAGGCCCCCTTCGTCGGACCGGGGGTTCGGCTTTCTTT
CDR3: CASSPPIGPLRRTGGSAFF

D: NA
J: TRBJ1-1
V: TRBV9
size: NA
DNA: TGTGCCAGCAGCACACCGACAGCGAACACTGAAGCTTTCTTT
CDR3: CASSTPTANTEAFF

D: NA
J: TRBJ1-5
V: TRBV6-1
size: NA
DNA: TGTGCCAGCAGTGGGCCGGGAGGACTGAGGGATGATCAGCCCCAGCATTTT
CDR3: CASSGPGGLRDDQPQHF

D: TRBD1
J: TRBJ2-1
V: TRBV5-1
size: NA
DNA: TGCGCCAGCAGCTTTCAGGGGGAGTCCTACAATGAGCAGTTCTTC
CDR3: CASSFQGESYNEQFF

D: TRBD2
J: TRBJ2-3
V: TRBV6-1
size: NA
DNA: TGTGCCAGCAGTGGGCGGGGGGGATCGAGCACAGATACGCAGTATTTT
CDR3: CASSGRGGSSTDTQYF

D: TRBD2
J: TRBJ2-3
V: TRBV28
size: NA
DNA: TGTGCCAGCAGCTCCGCGGGGGAACCTTACACAGATACGCAGTATTTT
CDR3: CASSSAGEPYTDTQYF

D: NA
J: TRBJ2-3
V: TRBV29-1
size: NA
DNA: TGCAGCGTTGAGGGAGGTAAAGGGACAGATACGCAGTATTTT
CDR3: CSVEGGKGTDTQYF

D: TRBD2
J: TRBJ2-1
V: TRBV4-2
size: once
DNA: TGTGCCAGCAGCCTTTCGGACAGGACTAGCGGTTACAATGAGCAGTTCTTC
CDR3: CASSLSDRTSGYNEQFF

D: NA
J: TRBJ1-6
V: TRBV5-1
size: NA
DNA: TGCGCCAGCAGCTTTGATCCAGTACAGACCAATTCACCCCTCCACTTT
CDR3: CASSFDPVQTNSPLHF

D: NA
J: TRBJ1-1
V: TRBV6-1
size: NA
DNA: TGTGCCAGCAGTCTAGCACAGGGATATAACACTGAAGCTTTCTTT
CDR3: CASSLAQGYNTEAFF

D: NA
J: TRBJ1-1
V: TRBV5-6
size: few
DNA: TGTGCCAGCAGCTTGGGAGGGTACCCCACTGAAGCTTTCTTT
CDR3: CASSLGGYPTEAFF

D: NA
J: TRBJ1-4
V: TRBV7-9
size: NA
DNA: TGTGCCAGCAGTCGTCAAGTGGCCCTTCCGAATGAAAAACTGTTTTTT
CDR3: CASSRQVALPNEKLFF

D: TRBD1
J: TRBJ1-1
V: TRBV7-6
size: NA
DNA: TGTGCCAGCAGCCCCCAGGGGGCGCGAAGCACTGAAGCTTTCTTT
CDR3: CASSPQGARSTEAFF

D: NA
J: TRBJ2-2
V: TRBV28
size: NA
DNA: TGTGCCAGCGGGAGGTTAGCGAACACCGGGGAGCTGTTTTTT
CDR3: CASGRLANTGELFF

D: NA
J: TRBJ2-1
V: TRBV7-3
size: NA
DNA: TGTGCCAGCAGCGTACTAGATCTGGGTGAGCAGTTCTTC
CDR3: CASSVLDLGEQFF

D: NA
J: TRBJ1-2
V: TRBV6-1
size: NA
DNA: TGTGCCAGCCCTGCCCAGGGAAACCTCTATGGCTACACCTTC
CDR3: CASPAQGNLYGYTF

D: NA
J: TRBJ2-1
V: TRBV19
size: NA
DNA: TGTGCCAGTAAGGACGGGAGCTCCTACAATGAGCAGTTCTTC
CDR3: CASKDGSSYNEQFF

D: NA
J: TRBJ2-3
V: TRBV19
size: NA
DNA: TGTGCCGCGGGACGGCGCACAGATACGCAGTATTTT
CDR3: CAAGRRTDTQYF

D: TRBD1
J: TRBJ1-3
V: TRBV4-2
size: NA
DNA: TGTGCCAGCAGCCAAGAAGGACAGGGTGGAAACACCATATATTTT
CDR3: CASSQEGQGGNTIYF

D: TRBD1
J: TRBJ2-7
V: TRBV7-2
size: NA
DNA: TGTGCCAGCAGCTTAGCGAGCGGGACAGGGACCTACGAGCAGTACTTC
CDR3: CASSLASGTGTYEQYF

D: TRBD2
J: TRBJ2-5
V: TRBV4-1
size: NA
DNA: TGCGCCAGCAGCCAAGCAAGCGGGGGCGGGGGGGATCAAGAGACCCAGTACTTC
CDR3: CASSQASGGGGDQETQYF

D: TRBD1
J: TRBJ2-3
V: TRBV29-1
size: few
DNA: TGCAGCGTTGTGGGGGGACAGGGGAGCACAGATACGCAGTATTTT
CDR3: CSVVGGQGSTDTQYF

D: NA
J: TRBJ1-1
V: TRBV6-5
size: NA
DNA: TGTGCCAGCAGAGCCTTGGCGGCGGATGGAGCTTTCTTT
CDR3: CASRALAADGAFF

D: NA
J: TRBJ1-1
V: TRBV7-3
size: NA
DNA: TGTGCCAGCAGCTTTGAGGAGCTGAACGCTGAAGCTTTCTTT
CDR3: CASSFEELNAEAFF

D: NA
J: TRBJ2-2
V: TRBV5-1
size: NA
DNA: TGCGCCAGCAGCCTACTATTTCGCACCGGGGAGCTGTTTTTT
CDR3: CASSLLFRTGELFF